What follows are 28 T cell receptor beta chains derived from one specimen sequenced in a study of T cell repertoires in cytomegalovirus infection (dated by TCRdb to about 2019). The antigens of these receptors remain unknown. Read against the paper, the sample's treatment or condition label means: in vitro stimulation with specific CMV peptide epitopes to enrich CMV-specific T cells. Instrument on record: Illumina HiSeq 1500. In-frame beta chains were kept once TCRdb had trimmed the public reads at Q25 with fastp and called clones with MiXCR. Every CDR3 protein is listed once, alongside the most common genes and DNA of its rows. The sample table records some 800,000 distinct CDR3 sequences; 29% of these occur just once. The ten largest account for around 13% of the sample. The sample in question was cultured CD8+ T cells from PBMCs, obtained from culture after CMV antigen stimulation. These receptors all come from a human donor in good health (CMV status not recorded). Some clones in this sample may be carry-over from other donors' samples.

This rearrangement joins TRBV4-2 to TRBJ1-4; TRBD1 is a possible D gene (6 bases). The germline CDR1 and CDR2 sequences are LGHNA and YNFKEQ. The length of the CDR3 is 15 residues. Trimming left V 3 bases short and J 0 bases short, with 8 bases between. CDR3 amino acids: CASSHSGATNEKLFF. The DNA of the CDR3 is TGTGCCAGCAGCCACTCAGGGGCAACTAATGAAAAACTGTTTTTT.

V is TRBV12-3 or TRBV12-4 and J is TRBJ1-2; D perhaps matches TRBD1 (5 bases). This CDR3 contains 13 residues. V lost 6 bases and J 4 bases, leaving 12 bases between the germline ends. In DNA form, the CDR3 reads TGTGCCAGCAGGCAAACCGGGGCCTATGGCTACACCTTC. Its translation: CASRQTGAYGYTF.

The V and J genes are TRBV13 and TRBJ2-7; unclear D gene. Germline lookup yields CDR1 PRHDT and CDR2 FYEKMQ (reference sequence). Trimming stripped 0 bases from V and 2 bases from J, with 5 bases between. The CDR3 is 13 amino acids. The CDR3 nucleotides are TGTGCCAGCAGCTTAGGCTTCCCCTACGAGCAGTACTTC. This translates into CASSLGFPYEQYF.

This clonotype has a handful of counts. Germline is not matched at one junction end, which may reflect a read error. This chain links TRBV7-9 with TRBJ2-3; D may be TRBD1 (5 bases). The CDR3 is made up of 12 amino acids. Germline V CDR1 and CDR2: SEHNR, FQNEAQ (reference sequence). The CDR3 is CASSPFTADIQF. The CDR3 DNA follows: TGTGCCAGCAGCCCGTTCACCGCGGACATCCAATTT. Combining the CDR3 with reference TRBV7-9 and TRBJ2-3 gives the whole variable domain DTGVSQNPRHKITKRGQNVTFRCDPISEHNRLYWYRQTLGQGPEFLTYFQNEAQLEKSRLLSDRFSAERPKGSFSTLEIQRTEQGDSAMYLCASSPFTADIQFGPGTRLTVL.

This clonotype occurred a few times. The chain carries TRBV27 and TRBJ2-1; TRBD2 aligns across 9 bases. The CDR3 is made up of 14 amino acids. V lost 6 bases and J lost 7; bases outside the gene matches: 7. Germline values: CDR1 MNHEY, CDR2 SMNVEV (reference sequence). The CDR3 loop reads CASRGLAPVNEQFF. In DNA, the CDR3 is TGTGCCAGCAGAGGACTAGCGCCGGTGAATGAGCAGTTCTTC.

This clonotype has only one observation. The rearrangement joins TRBV20-1 to TRBJ2-1; the match to TRBD2 covers 14 bases. Germline values: CDR1 DFQATT, CDR2 SNEGSKA (reference sequence). The CDR3 extends over 14 amino acids. V was pared by 8 bases and J by 9 bases, with 9 bases of the junction left unmatched. The chain's CDR3 is CSLQATSGGVEQFF. DNA of the CDR3: TGCAGTCTTCAGGCGACTAGCGGGGGGGTTGAGCAGTTCTTC.

V gene TRBV5-6 combines with J gene TRBJ2-4, with 7 bases lining up with TRBD1. J gave up 14 bases and V 3 bases, and 8 bases lay outside the gene matches. This CDR3 region has 12 residues. CDR1 SGHDT and CDR2 YYEEEE come from the germline V gene. The CDR3 is CASSSRTGGEYF. In DNA, the CDR3 is TGTGCCAGCAGCTCCCGGACAGGTGGAGAGTACTTC.

Many counts were recorded for this clonotype. The V call is TRBV7-2, the J call TRBJ2-2; D assignment may be TRBD1 or TRBD2 (5 bases each). The V gene's germline CDR1 is SGHTA and CDR2 FQGNSA. V gave up 4 bases and J gave up 6 bases, with 15 bases separating them. The length of the CDR3 is 15 residues. CDR3 loop: CASSYRDVGSGELFF. DNA for the CDR3: TGTGCCAGCAGCTATAGGGACGTCGGTTCCGGGGAGCTGTTTTTT.

CDR3: CAISESGGNTEAFF. The DNA for the CDR3 is TGTGCCATCAGTGAGTCGGGGGGGAACACTGAAGCTTTCTTT. The chain links TRBV10-3 to TRBJ1-1; TRBD1 is a possible D gene (5 bases). The V gene's germline CDR1 is ENHRY and CDR2 SYGVKD. V dropped 0 bases and J dropped 1 base, with 6 bases sitting between them. This CDR3 contains 14 residues.

This clonotype occurred once. The V gene is TRBV7-3, the J gene TRBJ1-2, with D possibly being TRBD1 (5 bases). V was cut by 2 bases and J by 6 bases, with 13 bases left in between. This CDR3 is built from 14 residues. Germline V gene data show CDR1 as SGHTA and CDR2 as FQGTGA. The CDR3 loop reads CASSLGRGEDGYTF. The CDR3, as DNA: TGTGCCAGCAGCTTAGGCCGGGGGGAGGATGGCTACACCTTC. The whole variable domain, filled in from reference TRBV7-3 and TRBJ1-2, reads GAGVSQTPSNKVTEKGKYVELRCDPISGHTALYWYRQSLGQGPEFLIYFQGTGAADDSGLPNDRFFAVRPEGSVSTLKIQRTERGDSAVYLCASSLGRGEDGYTFGSGTRLTVV.

The gene calls are TRBV7-9 and TRBJ1-2; TRBD1 matches 9 bases. The CDR3 contains 15 residues. Germline lookup yields CDR1 SEHNR and CDR2 FQNEAQ (reference sequence). Unmatched junction bases numbered 8, after V lost 2 bases and J lost 7 bases. The CDR3 nucleotides read TGTGCCAGCAGCTTAAACCGGGACAGGGTGTCTGGCTACACCTTC. Protein: CASSLNRDRVSGYTF.

CDR3 in DNA: TGTGCCAGCAGCCAAGAAATGGGCGGGTACTCCTACGAGCAGTACGTC. Translation: CASSQEMGGYSYEQYV. The chain is built from TRBV4-1 and TRBJ2-7; a weak D match, TRBD2 (5 bases). The germline V gene encodes CDR1 MGHRA and CDR2 YSYEKL. The CDR3 has 16 residues.

This clonotype was detected many times. The V call is TRBV7-8, the J call TRBJ2-1; no firm D call. This CDR3 is 15 amino acids long. Trimming cost V 4 bases and J 0 bases, with 10 bases left between them. Germline V CDR1 and CDR2: SGHVS, FQNEAQ. CDR3 in DNA: TGTGCCAGCAGCTCCCCTCTAGTCTCCTACAATGAGCAGTTCTTC. It translates to CASSSPLVSYNEQFF.

This clonotype was recorded many times. The V call is TRBV5-4, the J call TRBJ1-2, with 8 nucleotides matching TRBD1. From germline, CDR1 is SGHNT and CDR2 YYREEE (reference sequence). V lost 0 bases to trimming and J lost 7 bases; unmatched junction nucleotides: 8. The CDR3 sequence is 15 residues long. Written as DNA, the CDR3 is TGTGCCAGCAGCTTGGGGCCCGGGACAGGCGGTGGCTACACCTTC. It codes for CASSLGPGTGGGYTF. The whole variable domain, remainder taken from reference TRBV5-4 and TRBJ1-2, is ETGVTQSPTHLIKTRGQQVTLRCSSQSGHNTVSWYQQALGQGPQFIFQYYREEENGRGNFPPRFSGLQFPNYSSELNVNALELDDSALYLCASSLGPGTGGGYTFGSGTRLTVV.

There are a few counts of this clonotype. The chain recombines TRBV12-3 or TRBV12-4 with TRBJ2-2, with 9 bases that match TRBD1. J lost 1 base, V lost 6 bases, and 12 bases had no gene match. The CDR3 is made up of 18 amino acids. The CDR3 here is CASSPDPRQGGNTGELFF. The CDR3 DNA reads as TGTGCCAGCAGCCCAGACCCCAGACAGGGGGGGAACACCGGGGAGCTGTTTTTT.

This clonotype appeared many times. The chain couples TRBV7-9 to TRBJ2-1, with D perhaps TRBD2 (6 bases). V lost 2 bases and J 7 bases, leaving 24 bases between the germline ends. The CDR3 loop spans 18 amino acids. Germline loops: CDR1 SEHNR, CDR2 FQNEAQ (reference sequence). The CDR3 DNA is TGTGCCAGCAGCTTATTTGTGAAGATGGAGGGCGTCCAAAATGAGCAGTTCTTC. Encoded protein: CASSLFVKMEGVQNEQFF.

V usage is TRBV6-1 and J usage is TRBJ2-7; 12 bases fit TRBD2. Germline CDR1 MNHNS, CDR2 SASEGT. The CDR3 consists of 14 residues. Germline trimming cut 4 bases from V and 4 bases from J; bases unmatched to any gene: 2. CDR3 amino acids: CASSALAGGYEQYV. DNA of the CDR3: TGTGCCAGCAGTGCGCTAGCGGGGGGGTACGAGCAGTACGTC.

A few counts support this clonotype. The chain joins TRBV12-5 to TRBJ2-2, with D uncertain. This CDR3 is 13 amino acids long. V shed 6 bases and J shed 2 bases, with 7 bases lying between them. Germline loops: CDR1 LGHNT, CDR2 FRNRAP. CDR3 sequence reads: CASGAVNTGELFF. CDR3 DNA: TGTGCTAGTGGGGCTGTAAACACCGGGGAGCTGTTTTTT.

The chain combines TRBV2 with TRBJ1-5, with a weak D call TRBD1 (5 bases). Deletions cut 2 bases from V and 9 bases from J, with 14 bases between. The CDR3 has 14 amino acids. CDR1 and CDR2 from the germline V gene are SNHLY and FYNNEI. The CDR3 bases are TGTGCCAGCAGTGAATTTCGGCAGGGTAGGCCCCAGCATTTT. Its translation: CASSEFRQGRPQHF.

Only a few counts were recorded for this clonotype. The gene calls are TRBV28 and TRBJ1-2, with D perhaps matching TRBD1 (5 bases). CDR3 length equals 20 residues. Per the germline V gene, CDR1 is MDHEN and CDR2 is SYDVKM. Trimming took off 3 bases at V and 5 bases at J, with 31 bases between the two ends. This CDR3 reads CASSLERPFLDSPWGYGYTF. The CDR3 DNA reads TGTGCCAGCAGTTTGGAACGCCCTTTCCTCGACTCGCCGTGGGGGTATGGCTACACCTTC.

In this sample, this clonotype turned up a few times. In DNA form, the CDR3 reads TGCGCCAGCAGCTTACACAGGGAAATGAAGAACACTGAAGCTTTCTTT. The encoded protein is CASSLHREMKNTEAFF. This rearrangement joins TRBV5-1 to TRBJ1-1, with D maybe TRBD1 (6 bases). The CDR3 has 16 amino acids. The ends were cut back, 2 bases at V and 1 base at J, with 15 bases in the middle. The germline V gene encodes CDR1 SGHRS and CDR2 YFSETQ.

The CDR3 protein is CTSSLSTSGGAEAFF. The CDR3 region has the DNA TGTACCAGCAGCTTAAGCACCTCAGGGGGAGCGGAAGCTTTCTTT. The chain couples TRBV7-2 to TRBJ1-1; 7 nucleotides agree with TRBD1. This CDR3 spans 15 amino acids. Germline CDR1 SGHTA, CDR2 FQGNSA. V trimming: 2 bases; J trimming: 8 bases; junction bases outside the gene matches: 11. Combining the CDR3 with reference TRBV7-2 and TRBJ1-1 gives the whole variable domain GAGVSQSPSNKVTEKGKDVELRCDPISGHTALYWYRQSLGQGLEFLIYFQGNSAPDKSGLPSDRFSAERTGGSVSTLTIQRTQQEDSAVYLCTSSLSTSGGAEAFFGQGTRLTVV.

V is TRBV20-1 and J is TRBJ1-5; a weak D match, TRBD1 (5 bases). V gave up 0 bases and J gave up 0 bases, with 15 bases separating them. This CDR3 spans 17 amino acids. Germline V gives CDR1 DFQATT, CDR2 SNEGSKA (reference sequence). Here the CDR3 reads CSARDEGAFGSNQPQHF. The CDR3 DNA reads as TGCAGTGCTAGAGATGAAGGGGCTTTCGGTAGCAATCAGCCCCAGCATTTT.

There are many counts of this clonotype. The V and J genes are TRBV27 and TRBJ2-1; 13 bases match TRBD2. V gave up 5 bases and J gave up 4 bases; unmatched junction bases: 5. In germline, CDR1 is MNHEY, CDR2 SMNVEV (reference sequence). The CDR3 is 16 residues long. This chain's CDR3 is CASSALAGGVYNEQFF. The CDR3 region has the DNA TGTGCCAGCAGTGCACTAGCGGGGGGGGTTTACAATGAGCAGTTCTTC.

The chain links TRBV9 to TRBJ1-2; 9 nucleotides line up with TRBD1. CDR1 and CDR2 (germline): SGDLS, YYNGEE. The CDR3 loop spans 17 amino acids. With 5 bases clipped from V and 2 bases from J, the junction kept 13 bases outside the gene matches. CDR3 DNA sequence: TGTGCCAGCAGGTCCCTCCCCGACAGGGGGATGAACTATGGCTACACCTTC. Translating gives CASRSLPDRGMNYGYTF.

The chain joins TRBV2 to TRBJ2-2; 12 bases line up with TRBD2. The CDR3 sequence is 13 residues long. V was pared by 10 bases and J by 8 bases, with 5 bases of the junction left unmatched. CDR1 and CDR2 (germline): SNHLY, FYNNEI. Here the CDR3 DNA reads TGTGCCACCATAGGGACTAGCGGGGGGGAGCTGTTTTTT. Its protein is CATIGTSGGELFF.

Only one count was recorded for this clonotype. The rearrangement uses TRBV15 and TRBJ1-1; D ambiguous. This CDR3 contains 15 residues. With 0 bases removed from V and 1 base from J, the gap between germline ends came to 9 bases. The V gene's germline CDR1 is LNHNV and CDR2 YYDKDF (reference sequence). The CDR3 region is CATSRELAANTEAFF. The CDR3, as DNA: TGTGCCACCAGCAGAGAGTTGGCAGCGAACACTGAAGCTTTCTTT.

The chain is built from TRBV6-6 and TRBJ1-4; the D is unclear. Germline V gives CDR1 MNHNY, CDR2 SVGAGI (reference sequence). The CDR3 extends over 15 amino acids. Trimming took off 5 bases at V and 4 bases at J, with 14 bases between the two ends. As DNA, the CDR3 is TGTGCCAGCAGTATAGGACGTGGGCTTAATGAAAAACTGTTTTTT. This translates into CASSIGRGLNEKLFF.